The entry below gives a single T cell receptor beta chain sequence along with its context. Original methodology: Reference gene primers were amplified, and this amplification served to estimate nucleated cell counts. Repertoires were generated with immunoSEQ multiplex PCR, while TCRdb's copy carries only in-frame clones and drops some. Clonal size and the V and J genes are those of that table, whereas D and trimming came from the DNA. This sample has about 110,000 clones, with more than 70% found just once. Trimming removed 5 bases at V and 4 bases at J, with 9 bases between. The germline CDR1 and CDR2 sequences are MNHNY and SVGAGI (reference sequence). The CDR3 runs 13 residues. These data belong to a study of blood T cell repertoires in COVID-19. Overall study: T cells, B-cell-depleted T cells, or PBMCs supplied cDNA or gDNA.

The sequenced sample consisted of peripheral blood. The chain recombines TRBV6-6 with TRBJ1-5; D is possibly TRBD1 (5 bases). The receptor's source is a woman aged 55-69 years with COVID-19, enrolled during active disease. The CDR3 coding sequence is TGTGCCAGCAGTCCAGACAGAAATCAGCCCCAGCATTTT. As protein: CASSPDRNQPQHF.